A single sample is the source of the 20 T cell receptor beta chains below, sequenced in a study of T-cell memory formation after mild COVID-19. Each CDR3 protein is one row after TCRdb ran MiXCR on the 5' RACE reads. This sample has fewer than 400,000 distinct CDR3 sequences, with roughly 13% found just once. What was sequenced was PBMCs or a T cell subset sorted from them (not recorded which). These receptor sequences come from a young man who had mild COVID-19 (a few samples of this study predate the infection). Cell type and time point are not known.

The rearrangement uses TRBV20-1 and TRBJ1-3; unclear D gene. From germline, CDR1 is DFQATT and CDR2 SNEGSKA (reference sequence). CDR3 length: 15 amino acids. The V end lost 0 bases, the J end lost 0 bases, and 9 bases lay between the germline ends. The CDR3 DNA reads as TGCAGTGCTAGAGATCCCGCAGTCTCTGGAAACACCATATATTTT. It yields the protein CSARDPAVSGNTIYF.

This chain connects TRBV19 to TRBJ2-5; possibly TRBD1 or TRBD2 for D (6 bases each). Trimming cost V 5 bases and J 3 bases, with 10 bases left between them. The CDR3 runs to 13 residues. Germline CDR1 reads LNHDA; CDR2 reads SQIVND (reference sequence). CDR3 DNA sequence: TGTGCCAGTAGTCCGGGGGACAAAGAGACCCAGTACTTC. Translation: CASSPGDKETQYF.

The chain recombines TRBV5-6 with TRBJ2-3; perhaps D is TRBD1 or TRBD2 (6 bases each). V was trimmed by 5 bases and J by 6 bases, leaving 16 bases between them. Germline lookup yields CDR1 SGHDT and CDR2 YYEEEE. The CDR3 loop spans 14 amino acids. CDR3 nucleotides: TGTGCCAGCAGGCTGGGGGGCCAGCCCGATACGCAGTATTTT. Its translation is CASRLGGQPDTQYF.

This clonotype turned up a few times. V gene TRBV19 combines with J gene TRBJ2-5; 8 nucleotides align to TRBD2. Unmatched junction bases numbered 10, after V lost 5 bases and J lost 5 bases. The germline CDR1 and CDR2 sequences are LNHDA and SQIVND (reference sequence). There are 15 residues in the CDR3. The CDR3 loop reads CASSLPGGASETQYF. The CDR3 bases are TGTGCCAGTAGTCTACCGGGGGGGGCCTCGGAGACCCAGTACTTC.

This clonotype was seen a few times. The rearrangement joins TRBV11-2 to TRBJ1-2, with TRBD1 matching 9 bases. The germline CDR1 and CDR2 sequences are SGHAT and FQNNGV. This CDR3 comprises 18 residues. Trimming took 2 bases from V and 4 from J; bases not matched to a gene: 14. DNA for the CDR3: TGTGCCAGCAGCTTATCGGTGATCGCGGACAGGGGATCCTATGGCTACACCTTC. Protein: CASSLSVIADRGSYGYTF.

The rearrangement uses TRBV19 and TRBJ2-1; D possibly corresponds to TRBD1 (5 bases). Trimming took off 3 bases at V and 5 bases at J, with 14 bases between the two ends. Germline V gene data show CDR1 as LNHDA and CDR2 as SQIVND (reference sequence). The CDR3 spans 15 residues. CDR3 sequence reads: CASSMSRVVHNEQFF. The CDR3 coding sequence is TGTGCCAGTAGTATGTCCAGGGTGGTCCACAATGAGCAGTTCTTC. Drawing the rest from reference TRBV19 and TRBJ2-1, the complete variable domain is DGGITQSPKYLFRKEGQNVTLSCEQNLNHDAMYWYRQDPGQGLRLIYYSQIVNDFQKGDIAEGYSVSREKKESFPLTVTSAQKNPTAFYLCASSMSRVVHNEQFFGPGTRLTVL.

The chain has TRBV6-5 and TRBJ2-3; D gene ambiguous. The V end lost 3 bases, the J end lost 1 base, and 8 bases lay between the germline ends. The CDR3 extends over 14 amino acids. CDR1 is MNHEY, CDR2 SVGAGI, per germline. The CDR3 bases are TGTGCCAGCAGTTATGGTGGGGGCACAGATACGCAGTATTTT. It yields the protein CASSYGGGTDTQYF.

In its sample, this clonotype was seen a few times. V usage is TRBV4-1 and J usage is TRBJ1-1; TRBD1 might be the D (5 bases). Trimming took off 8 bases at V and 0 bases at J, with 13 bases between the two ends. Germline V gives CDR1 MGHRA, CDR2 YSYEKL. This CDR3 has 14 residues. The CDR3, as DNA: TGCGCCAGCCACCAGACAGCCTTGAACACTGAAGCTTTCTTT. This translates into CASHQTALNTEAFF.

This clonotype was counted between two and nine times. This chain connects TRBV18 to TRBJ2-1; 9 bases are shared with TRBD1. CDR3 length: 15 amino acids. Germline CDR1 reads KGHSH; CDR2 reads LQKENI. After removal of 1 base from V and 5 bases from J, the junction contained 3 bases not matched to a gene. The CDR3 nucleotides are TGTGCCAGCTCACCACACAGGGGGCGTGACAATGAGCAGTTCTTC. Amino acid sequence: CASSPHRGRDNEQFF.

The chain recombines TRBV4-3 with TRBJ1-2; maybe TRBD1 (5 bases). The V gene lost 2 bases and the J gene lost 4 bases, with 14 bases spanning the gap. CDR3 length equals 15 residues. The V gene's germline CDR1 is LGHNA and CDR2 YSLEER. The CDR3 region is CASSQWGYPTYGYTF. CDR3 nucleotides: TGCGCCAGCAGCCAATGGGGCTATCCCACCTATGGCTACACCTTC.

This clonotype was counted between two and nine times. This chain connects TRBV19 to TRBJ2-7; D gene unclear. V lost 6 bases and J 3 bases, leaving 15 bases between the germline ends. This CDR3 comprises 14 residues. Germline V gene lookup returns CDR1 LNHDA and CDR2 SQIVND (reference sequence). CDR3 nucleotides: TGTGCCAGTAGGCATGCTGGAAATCACTACGAGCAGTACTTC. Translated: CASRHAGNHYEQYF.

This chain links TRBV18 with TRBJ2-5; 7 nucleotides match TRBD2. Germline V CDR1 and CDR2: KGHSH, LQKENI. There are 16 residues in the CDR3. After removal of 3 bases from V and 1 base from J, the junction contained 8 bases not matched to a gene. The CDR3 reads CASSPLAGVLQETQYF. CDR3 in DNA: TGTGCCAGCTCACCCCTTGCGGGGGTGCTCCAAGAGACCCAGTACTTC.

V and J are TRBV10-3 and TRBJ1-2, with 9 bases lining up with TRBD1. The CDR3 runs to 14 residues. J was trimmed by 8 bases and V by 4 bases; bases with no gene match: 8. Germline V gene sequence: CDR1 ENHRY, CDR2 SYGVKD. CDR3 region: CAISVTGGSLGYTF. For the CDR3, the DNA is TGTGCCATCAGTGTTACAGGGGGCTCCCTAGGCTACACCTTC.

J is TRBJ2-5 and V is TRBV7-3; D is undetermined. The V end was cut by 2 bases, the J end by 0 bases, with 7 bases between. CDR1 SGHTA and CDR2 FQGTGA come from the germline V gene. CDR3 length: 14 amino acids. The CDR3 loop reads CASSLSGYQETQYF. CDR3 in DNA: TGTGCCAGCAGCTTATCGGGTTACCAAGAGACCCAGTACTTC. Complete variable domain (other parts from reference TRBV7-3 and TRBJ2-5): GAGVSQTPSNKVTEKGKYVELRCDPISGHTALYWYRQSLGQGPEFLIYFQGTGAADDSGLPNDRFFAVRPEGSVSTLKIQRTERGDSAVYLCASSLSGYQETQYFGPGTRLLVL.

A few counts support this clonotype. The chain couples TRBV5-1 to TRBJ2-7; 10 bases fit TRBD2. CDR1 and CDR2 from the germline V gene are SGHRS and YFSETQ. The CDR3 spans 15 residues. V was clipped by 4 bases and J by 4 bases; unmatched bases: 8. CDR3 sequence reads: CASSPISGGPYEQYF. The CDR3 DNA reads as TGCGCCAGCAGCCCTATTAGCGGGGGGCCGTACGAGCAGTACTTC.

V usage is TRBV7-9 and J usage is TRBJ2-1; no definite D call. Trimming took 5 bases from V and 2 from J, leaving 13 bases between them. The CDR3 is 15 residues long. Germline V lookup: CDR1 SEHNR, CDR2 FQNEAQ (reference sequence). The CDR3 sequence is CASSPAGVPYNEQFF. CDR3 DNA sequence: TGTGCCAGCAGCCCCGCTGGGGTCCCCTACAATGAGCAGTTCTTC.

The V and J genes are TRBV7-8 and TRBJ1-2, with D possibly being TRBD1 (5 bases). V dropped 6 bases and J dropped 7 bases, with 15 bases sitting between them. In germline, CDR1 is SGHVS, CDR2 FQNEAQ. The CDR3 runs 13 residues. This CDR3 is CASSSPGGGGYTF. The CDR3 coding sequence is TGTGCCAGCAGTTCCCCCGGGGGTGGTGGCTACACCTTC.

The chain uses TRBV11-2 and TRBJ2-5, with D possibly being TRBD1 or TRBD2 (5 bases each). CDR3 length: 17 residues. Germline V gives CDR1 SGHAT, CDR2 FQNNGV. Trimming removed 4 bases from V and 2 bases from J, with 20 bases in between. The CDR3 reads CASSWGRNINVQETQYF. In DNA, the CDR3 is TGTGCCAGCAGCTGGGGACGGAACATCAACGTACAAGAGACCCAGTACTTC.

This clonotype was picked up a small number of times. The J gene is TRBJ1-1, the V gene TRBV5-1; 7 bases line up with TRBD1. Germline CDR1 is SGHRS and CDR2 is YFSETQ. After removal of 4 bases from V and 3 bases from J, the junction contained 6 bases not matched to a gene. CDR3 size: 14 residues. As DNA, the CDR3 is TGCGCCAGCAGCAAATACGGGACAGACACTGAAGCTTTCTTT. Translated, it gives CASSKYGTDTEAFF.

The chain links TRBV20-1 to TRBJ2-6; a weak D match, TRBD1 (6 bases). This CDR3 spans 18 amino acids. V was cut by 5 bases and J by 1 base, with 21 bases left in between. Germline lookup yields CDR1 DFQATT and CDR2 SNEGSKA (reference sequence). Here the CDR3 reads CSASMTSYRVSGANVLTF. CDR3 nucleotide sequence: TGCAGTGCTTCCATGACGTCCTACAGGGTGTCTGGGGCCAACGTCCTGACTTTC.